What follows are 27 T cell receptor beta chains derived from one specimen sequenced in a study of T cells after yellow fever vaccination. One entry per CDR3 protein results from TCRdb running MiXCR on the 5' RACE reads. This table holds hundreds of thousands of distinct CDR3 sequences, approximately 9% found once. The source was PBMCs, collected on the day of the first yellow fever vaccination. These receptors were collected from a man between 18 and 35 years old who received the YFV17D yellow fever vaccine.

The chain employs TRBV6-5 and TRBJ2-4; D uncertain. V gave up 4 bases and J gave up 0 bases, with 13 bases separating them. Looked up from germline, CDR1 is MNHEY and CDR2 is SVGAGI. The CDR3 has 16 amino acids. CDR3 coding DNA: TGTGCCAGCAGTTTTGAACCTACCCTAGCCAAAAACATTCAGTACTTC. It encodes CASSFEPTLAKNIQYF.

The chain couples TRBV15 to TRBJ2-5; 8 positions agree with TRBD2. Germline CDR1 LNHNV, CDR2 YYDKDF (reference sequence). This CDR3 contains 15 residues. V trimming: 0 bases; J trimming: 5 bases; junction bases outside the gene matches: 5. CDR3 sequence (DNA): TGTGCCACCAGCAGAGATAGGGTAGCGGGGGAGACCCAGTACTTC. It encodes CATSRDRVAGETQYF.

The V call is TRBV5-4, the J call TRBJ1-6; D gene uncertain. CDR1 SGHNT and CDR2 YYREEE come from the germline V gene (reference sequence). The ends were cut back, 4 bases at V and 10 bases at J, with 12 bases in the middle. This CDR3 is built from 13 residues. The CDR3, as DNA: TGTGCCAGCAGCCCCGTGGAGGGCTCACCCCTCCACTTT. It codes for CASSPVEGSPLHF.

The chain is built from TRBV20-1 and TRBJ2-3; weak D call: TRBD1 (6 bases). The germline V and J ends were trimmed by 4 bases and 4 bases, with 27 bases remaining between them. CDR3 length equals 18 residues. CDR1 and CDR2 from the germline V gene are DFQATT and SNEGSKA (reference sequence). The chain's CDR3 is CSANGPLGRGMGSDTQYF. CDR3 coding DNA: TGCAGTGCTAACGGGCCCCTGGGTAGGGGGATGGGGTCAGATACGCAGTATTTT.

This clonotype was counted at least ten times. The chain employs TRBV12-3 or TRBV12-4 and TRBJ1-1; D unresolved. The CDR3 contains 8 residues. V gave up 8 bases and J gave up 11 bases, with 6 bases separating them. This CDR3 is CASDGAFF. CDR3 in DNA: TGTGCCAGCGATGGGGCTTTCTTT.

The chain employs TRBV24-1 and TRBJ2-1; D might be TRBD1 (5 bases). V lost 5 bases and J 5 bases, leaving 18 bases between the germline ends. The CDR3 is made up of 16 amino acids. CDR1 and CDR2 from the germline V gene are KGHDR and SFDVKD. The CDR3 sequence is CATSASRRGSNNEQFF. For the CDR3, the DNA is TGTGCCACCAGTGCATCCCGAAGGGGCTCAAACAATGAGCAGTTCTTC.

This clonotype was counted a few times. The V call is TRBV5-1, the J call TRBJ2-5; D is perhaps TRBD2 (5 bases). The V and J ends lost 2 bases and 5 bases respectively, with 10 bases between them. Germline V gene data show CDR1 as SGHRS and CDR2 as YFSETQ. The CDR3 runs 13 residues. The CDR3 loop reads CASSFDGGETQYF. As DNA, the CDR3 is TGCGCCAGCAGCTTTGACGGAGGTGAGACCCAGTACTTC.

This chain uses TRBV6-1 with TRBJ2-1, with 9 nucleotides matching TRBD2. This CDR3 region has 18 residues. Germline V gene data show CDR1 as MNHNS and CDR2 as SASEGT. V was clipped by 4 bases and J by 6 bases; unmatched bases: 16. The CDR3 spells CASSVTLPPGLASNEQFF. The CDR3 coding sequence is TGTGCCAGCAGTGTTACGCTCCCGCCGGGACTAGCCTCCAATGAGCAGTTCTTC.

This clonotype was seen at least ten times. In DNA, the CDR3 is TGTGCCAGCAGCTTAGCGCGGAGAATCCCCTACCAAGAGACCCAGTACTTC. Amino acid sequence: CASSLARRIPYQETQYF. The genes are TRBV7-2 and TRBJ2-5; D not resolved. This CDR3 has 17 residues. With 0 bases removed from V and 0 bases from J, the gap between germline ends came to 14 bases. Germline V gives CDR1 SGHTA, CDR2 FQGNSA. The whole variable domain, remainder taken from reference TRBV7-2 and TRBJ2-5, is GAGVSQSPSNKVTEKGKDVELRCDPISGHTALYWYRQSLGQGLEFLIYFQGNSAPDKSGLPSDRFSAERTGGSVSTLTIQRTQQEDSAVYLCASSLARRIPYQETQYFGPGTRLLVL.

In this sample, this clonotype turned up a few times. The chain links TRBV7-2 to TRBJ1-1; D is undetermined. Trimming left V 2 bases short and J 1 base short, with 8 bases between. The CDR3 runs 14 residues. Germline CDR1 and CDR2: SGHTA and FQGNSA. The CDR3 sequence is CASSLNSQNTEAFF. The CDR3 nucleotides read TGTGCCAGCAGCTTAAATTCGCAGAACACTGAAGCTTTCTTT.

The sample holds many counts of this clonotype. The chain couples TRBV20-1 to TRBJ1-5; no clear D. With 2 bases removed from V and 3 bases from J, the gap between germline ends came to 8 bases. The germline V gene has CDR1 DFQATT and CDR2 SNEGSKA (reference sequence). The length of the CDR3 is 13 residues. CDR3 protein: CSARISDNQPQHF. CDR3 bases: TGCAGTGCTAGAATTAGTGACAATCAGCCCCAGCATTTT.

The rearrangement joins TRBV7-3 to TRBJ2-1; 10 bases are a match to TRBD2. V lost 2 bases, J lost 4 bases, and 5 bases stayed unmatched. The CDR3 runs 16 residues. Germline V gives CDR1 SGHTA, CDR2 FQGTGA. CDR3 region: CASSLASGGFYNEQFF. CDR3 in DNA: TGTGCCAGCAGCTTAGCTAGCGGGGGCTTTTACAATGAGCAGTTCTTC.

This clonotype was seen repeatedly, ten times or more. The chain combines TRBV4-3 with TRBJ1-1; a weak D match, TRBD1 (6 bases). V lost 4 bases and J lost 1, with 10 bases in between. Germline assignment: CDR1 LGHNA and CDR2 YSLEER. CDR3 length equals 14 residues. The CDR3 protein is CASSPLQGNTEAFF. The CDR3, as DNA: TGCGCCAGCAGCCCACTACAGGGGAACACTGAAGCTTTCTTT.

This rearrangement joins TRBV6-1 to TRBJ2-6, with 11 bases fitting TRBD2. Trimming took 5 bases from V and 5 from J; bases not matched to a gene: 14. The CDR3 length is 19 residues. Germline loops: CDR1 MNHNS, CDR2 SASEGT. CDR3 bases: TGTGCCAGCAGTCCTGGACTAGCGGGCGTCGTTCTCAGGGCCAACGTCCTGACTTTC. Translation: CASSPGLAGVVLRANVLTF.

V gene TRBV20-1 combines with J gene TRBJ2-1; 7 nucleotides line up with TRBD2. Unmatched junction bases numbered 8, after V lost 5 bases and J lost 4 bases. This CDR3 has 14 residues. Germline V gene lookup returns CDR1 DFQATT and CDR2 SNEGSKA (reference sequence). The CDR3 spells CSAGRGGGYNEQFF. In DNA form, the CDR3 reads TGCAGTGCTGGGAGGGGCGGGGGATACAATGAGCAGTTCTTC.

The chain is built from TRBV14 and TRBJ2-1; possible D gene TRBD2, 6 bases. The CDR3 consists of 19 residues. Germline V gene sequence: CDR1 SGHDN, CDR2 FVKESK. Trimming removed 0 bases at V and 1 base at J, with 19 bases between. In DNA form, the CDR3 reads TGTGCCAGCAGCCAAGATTTGGGGGACTGGGAAGTTTCCTACAATGAGCAGTTCTTC. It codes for CASSQDLGDWEVSYNEQFF.

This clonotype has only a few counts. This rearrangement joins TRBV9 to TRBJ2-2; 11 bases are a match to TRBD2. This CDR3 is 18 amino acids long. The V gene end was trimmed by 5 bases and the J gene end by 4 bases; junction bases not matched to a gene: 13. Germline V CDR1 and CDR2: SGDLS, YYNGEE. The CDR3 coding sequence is TGTGCCAGCAGTCAACAACAACTAGCGGGGGCCACCACCGGGGAGCTGTTTTTT. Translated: CASSQQQLAGATTGELFF. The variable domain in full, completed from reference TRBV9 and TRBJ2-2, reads DSGVTQTPKHLITATGQRVTLRCSPRSGDLSVYWYQQSLDQGLQFLIQYYNGEERAKGNILERFSAQQFPDLHSELNLSSLELGDSALYFCASSQQQLAGATTGELFFGEGSRLTVL.

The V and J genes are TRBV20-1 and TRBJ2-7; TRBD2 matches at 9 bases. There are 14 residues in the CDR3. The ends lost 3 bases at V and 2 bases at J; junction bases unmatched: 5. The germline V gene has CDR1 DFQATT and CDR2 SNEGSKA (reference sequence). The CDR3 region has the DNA TGCAGTGCTAGTGGGCGGGGGGGAACCTACGAGCAGTACTTC. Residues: CSASGRGGTYEQYF.

As DNA, the CDR3 is TGTGCCAGCAGCACACGGGCCAGCGGGGTCACTGAAGCTTTCTTT. Amino acid sequence: CASSTRASGVTEAFF. The chain couples TRBV7-2 to TRBJ1-1; D call uncertain. The CDR3 has 15 residues. Germline V CDR1 and CDR2: SGHTA, FQGNSA. Trimming stripped 5 bases from V and 4 bases from J, with 17 bases between.

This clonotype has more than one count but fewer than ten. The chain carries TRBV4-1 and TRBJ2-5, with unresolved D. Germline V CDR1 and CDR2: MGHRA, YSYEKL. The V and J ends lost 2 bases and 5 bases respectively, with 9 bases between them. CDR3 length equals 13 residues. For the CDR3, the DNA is TGCGCCAGCAGCCAAATCCTGGGGGAGACCCAGTACTTC. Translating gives CASSQILGETQYF.

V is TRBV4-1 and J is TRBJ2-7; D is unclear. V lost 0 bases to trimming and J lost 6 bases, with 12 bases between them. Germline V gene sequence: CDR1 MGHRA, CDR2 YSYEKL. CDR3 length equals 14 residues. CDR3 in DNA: TGCGCCAGCAGCCAAGACAGTGTCTCGCGCGAGCAGTACTTC. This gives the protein CASSQDSVSREQYF.

CDR3 residues: CASSASLHRELFF. The CDR3 bases are TGTGCCAGCAGCGCTTCTCTGCACCGGGAGCTGTTTTTT. This chain uses TRBV7-6 with TRBJ2-2, with no clear D. With 5 bases removed from V and 9 bases from J, the gap between germline ends came to 13 bases. The CDR3 is 13 amino acids. CDR1 SGHVS and CDR2 FNYEAQ come from the germline V gene.

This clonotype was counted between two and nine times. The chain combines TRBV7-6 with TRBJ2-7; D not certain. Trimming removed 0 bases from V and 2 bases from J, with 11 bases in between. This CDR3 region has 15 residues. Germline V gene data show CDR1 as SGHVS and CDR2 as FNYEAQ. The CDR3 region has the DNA TGTGCCAGCAGCTTAGCGGTGGGGTGGACCTACGAGCAGTACGTC. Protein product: CASSLAVGWTYEQYV.

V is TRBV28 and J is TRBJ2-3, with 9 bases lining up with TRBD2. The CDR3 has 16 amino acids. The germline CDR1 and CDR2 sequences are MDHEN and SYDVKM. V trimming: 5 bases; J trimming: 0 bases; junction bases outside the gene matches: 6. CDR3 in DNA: TGTGCCAGCAGTATATTAGCGGGGGCTAGCACAGATACGCAGTATTTT. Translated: CASSILAGASTDTQYF.

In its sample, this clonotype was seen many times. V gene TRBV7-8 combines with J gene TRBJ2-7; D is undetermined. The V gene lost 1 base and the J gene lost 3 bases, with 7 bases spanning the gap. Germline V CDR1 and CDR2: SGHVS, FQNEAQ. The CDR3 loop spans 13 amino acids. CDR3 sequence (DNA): TGTGCCAGCAGCTTAGGTAGCCTCTACGAGCAGTACGTC. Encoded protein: CASSLGSLYEQYV.

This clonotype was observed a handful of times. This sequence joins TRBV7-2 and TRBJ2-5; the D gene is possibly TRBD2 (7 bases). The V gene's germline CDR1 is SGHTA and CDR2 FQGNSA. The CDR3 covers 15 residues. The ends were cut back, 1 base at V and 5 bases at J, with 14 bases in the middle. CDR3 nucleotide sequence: TGTGCCAGCAGCTTAGGGGGGGGGCTCAGGGAGACCCAGTACTTC. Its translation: CASSLGGGLRETQYF.

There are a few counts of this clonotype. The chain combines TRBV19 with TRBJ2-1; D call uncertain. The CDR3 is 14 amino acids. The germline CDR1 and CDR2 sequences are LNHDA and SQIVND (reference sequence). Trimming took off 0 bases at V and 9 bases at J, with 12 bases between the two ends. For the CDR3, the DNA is TGTGCCAGTAGTATAGAGAGTCCGCTTTCTGAGCAGTTCTTC. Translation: CASSIESPLSEQFF.